This T cell receptor beta chain comes out of a study of cytomegalovirus exposure and HLA in healthy donors. The count of this clone is one. Amplification used 60 Vbeta primers and 13 Jbeta primers. The method was immunoSEQ multiplex PCR; TCRdb's version includes in-frame clones alone and lacks a portion of them. The profile shows some 170,000 clones, 75% to 80% of them singletons. This TCR was sampled from a middle-aged man in good health and CMV-seropositive. Sequencing was done on a sample of PBMCs.

The DNA of the CDR3 is TGTGCCAGTAGTATCTACGGGACAGGGGCAGGTGAAAAACTGTTTTTT. Translated, it gives CASSIYGTGAGEKLFF. The V and J genes are TRBV19 and TRBJ1-4; 10 nucleotides agree with TRBD1. Germline V gene lookup returns CDR1 LNHDA and CDR2 SQIVND (reference sequence). V was clipped by 3 bases and J by 7 bases; unmatched bases: 8. The CDR3 consists of 16 residues. Full variable domain (rest looked up from reference TRBV19 and TRBJ1-4): DGGITQSPKYLFRKEGQNVTLSCEQNLNHDAMYWYRQDPGQGLRLIYYSQIVNDFQKGDIAEGYSVSREKKESFPLTVTSAQKNPTAFYLCASSIYGTGAGEKLFFGSGTQLSVL.